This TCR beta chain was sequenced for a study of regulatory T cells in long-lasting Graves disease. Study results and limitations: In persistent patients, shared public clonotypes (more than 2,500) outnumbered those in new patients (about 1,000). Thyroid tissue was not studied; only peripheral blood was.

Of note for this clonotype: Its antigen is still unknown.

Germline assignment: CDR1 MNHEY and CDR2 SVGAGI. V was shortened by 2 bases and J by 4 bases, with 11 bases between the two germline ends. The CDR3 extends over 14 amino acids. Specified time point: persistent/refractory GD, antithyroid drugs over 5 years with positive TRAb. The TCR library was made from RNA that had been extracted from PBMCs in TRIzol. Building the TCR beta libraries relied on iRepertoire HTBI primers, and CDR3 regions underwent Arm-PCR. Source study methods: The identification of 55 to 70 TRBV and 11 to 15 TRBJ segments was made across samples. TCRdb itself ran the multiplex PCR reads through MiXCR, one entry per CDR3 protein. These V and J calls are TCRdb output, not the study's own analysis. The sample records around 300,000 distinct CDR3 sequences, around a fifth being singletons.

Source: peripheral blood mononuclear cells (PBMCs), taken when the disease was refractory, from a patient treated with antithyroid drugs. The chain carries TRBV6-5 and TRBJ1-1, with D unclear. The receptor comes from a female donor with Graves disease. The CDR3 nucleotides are TGTGCCAGCAGTTACGGTGGCCTAACCACTGAAGCTTTCTTT. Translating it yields CASSYGGLTTEAFF.